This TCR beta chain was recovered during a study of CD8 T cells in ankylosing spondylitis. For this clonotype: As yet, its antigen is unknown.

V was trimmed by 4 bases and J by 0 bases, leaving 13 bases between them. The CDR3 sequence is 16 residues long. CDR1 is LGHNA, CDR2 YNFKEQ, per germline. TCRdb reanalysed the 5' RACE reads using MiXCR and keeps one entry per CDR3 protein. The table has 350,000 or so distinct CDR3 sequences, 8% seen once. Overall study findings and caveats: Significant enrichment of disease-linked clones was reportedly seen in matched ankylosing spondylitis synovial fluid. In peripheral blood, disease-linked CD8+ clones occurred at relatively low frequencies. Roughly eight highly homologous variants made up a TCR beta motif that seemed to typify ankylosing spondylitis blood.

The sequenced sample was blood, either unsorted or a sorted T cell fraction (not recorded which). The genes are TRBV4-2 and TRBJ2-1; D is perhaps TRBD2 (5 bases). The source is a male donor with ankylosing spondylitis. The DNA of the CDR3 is TGTGCCAGCAGCCGGCGTTGGAGCGGCTCCTACAATGAGCAGTTCTTC. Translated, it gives CASSRRWSGSYNEQFF.